The next 27 T cell receptor beta chains were all read from a single sample in a study of cytomegalovirus exposure and HLA in healthy donors (dated by TCRdb to 2017 to 2019). The library was made by the immunoSEQ multiplex PCR assay. For the multiplex PCR, a mixture combining 60 forward primers for TCR Vbeta segments and 13 reverse primers for TCR Jbeta segments was used. What TCRdb holds here is the immuneACCESS table cut down to in-frame rearrangements. Part of the clones is not present; checked against another copy, under half of the missing clones reflect an unresolved V gene, and the others are unexplained. This sample gives about 160,000 clones in total; roughly 80% of them show up just once. The top ten clonotypes cover 3.5% to 4.5% of the sample. The specimen sequenced was PBMCs. Every receptor here comes from a human donor in good health.

This clone was observed a single time. This chain joins TRBV28 and TRBJ2-1; the match to TRBD2 covers 12 bases. CDR1 and CDR2 from the germline V gene are MDHEN and SYDVKM. V was clipped by 6 bases and J by 6 bases; unmatched bases: 6. CDR3 length: 15 residues. CDR3 amino acids: CASSPSSGRGNEQFF. CDR3 nucleotide sequence: TGTGCCAGCAGCCCATCTAGCGGGAGGGGCAATGAGCAGTTCTTC.

A single count supports this clone. The chain links TRBV7-9 to TRBJ2-7; 13 positions agree with TRBD2. V lost 6 bases, J lost 4 bases, and 6 bases stayed unmatched. This CDR3 is 15 amino acids long. Germline-derived CDR1 and CDR2 are SEHNR and FQNEAQ (reference sequence). The CDR3 region is CASRDGTSGDYEQYF. The CDR3 DNA follows: TGTGCCAGCAGGGACGGGACTAGCGGGGATTACGAGCAGTACTTC.

The rearrangement links TRBV28 to TRBJ2-3; TRBD2 is a possible D gene (6 bases). Trimming shortened V by 2 bases and J by 3 bases, and 21 bases separated the two germline ends. Germline lookup yields CDR1 MDHEN and CDR2 SYDVKM. The CDR3 consists of 18 residues. The CDR3 loop reads CASSLPYLAELNTDTQYF. In DNA, the CDR3 is TGTGCCAGCAGTTTACCATACTTAGCGGAGCTCAATACAGATACGCAGTATTTT.

This clone was picked up one time. The chain joins TRBV7-2 to TRBJ1-1, with 7 nucleotides matching TRBD1. CDR1 is SGHTA and CDR2 is FQGNSA in the germline V gene. The CDR3 is 16 residues long. V shed 5 bases, J shed 1 base, and the junction held 10 bases outside the gene matches. Here the CDR3 reads CASSPLRGTANTEAFF. CDR3 coding DNA: TGTGCCAGCAGCCCACTCCGCGGGACAGCGAACACTGAAGCTTTCTTT.

Only a few counts were recorded for this clone. The chain is built from TRBV25-1 and TRBJ1-1, with a weak D call TRBD1 (5 bases). The germline V gene encodes CDR1 MGHDK and CDR2 SYGVNS. Trimming removed 1 base from V and 6 bases from J, with 18 bases in between. This CDR3 is built from 16 residues. The chain's CDR3 is CASSEFRAAGFAEAFF. In DNA, the CDR3 is TGTGCCAGCAGTGAATTTAGGGCGGCAGGGTTCGCTGAAGCTTTCTTT.

Here the CDR3 DNA reads TGTGCCAGCAGTTTATGGGACAGGAGCTCCTATAATTCACCCCTCCACTTT. It specifies CASSLWDRSSYNSPLHF. The chain employs TRBV28 and TRBJ1-6; 7 bases align to TRBD1. There are 17 residues in the CDR3. CDR1 is MDHEN, CDR2 SYDVKM, per germline. The trim removed 0 bases at V and 0 bases at J, leaving 2 bases unmatched.

The chain uses TRBV28 and TRBJ2-2, with TRBD1 matching 7 bases. With V trimmed by 2 bases and J by 4 bases, 4 bases remained unmatched. The CDR3 covers 15 residues. Germline V lookup: CDR1 MDHEN, CDR2 SYDVKM. CDR3 sequence reads: CASSLDRVGTGELFF. The CDR3 DNA is TGTGCCAGCAGTTTAGACAGGGTGGGCACCGGGGAGCTGTTTTTT.

V usage is TRBV19 and J usage is TRBJ2-5; possibly TRBD1 for D (5 bases). Trimming took 5 bases from V and 4 from J, leaving 17 bases between them. Germline CDR1 reads LNHDA; CDR2 reads SQIVND (reference sequence). CDR3 size: 15 residues. The CDR3 is CASSSRQTPGETQYF. The DNA for the CDR3 is TGTGCCAGTAGTTCCCGACAGACCCCGGGAGAGACCCAGTACTTC.

The rearrangement uses TRBV11-2 and TRBJ2-1; D uncertain. Deletions cut 5 bases from V and 5 bases from J, with 16 bases between. The CDR3 is made up of 15 amino acids. Per the germline V gene, CDR1 is SGHAT and CDR2 is FQNNGV. CDR3 nucleotides: TGTGCCAGCAGCCCCCACATGCCGCAGGACAATGAGCAGTTCTTC. Translation: CASSPHMPQDNEQFF.

This clone showed up just a few times. V and J are TRBV4-2 and TRBJ1-5, with TRBD1 as a possible D gene (5 bases). This CDR3 contains 14 residues. Germline CDR1 and CDR2: LGHNA and YNFKEQ. Trimming took 4 bases from V and 7 from J, leaving 14 bases between them. DNA for the CDR3: TGTGCCAGCAGCCCCCGTCAGGGCGTCCAGCCCCAGCATTTT. Translation gives CASSPRQGVQPQHF.

This clone was picked up one time. V and J are TRBV25-1 and TRBJ1-4; D unresolved. Trimming removed 2 bases from V and 4 bases from J, with 8 bases in between. The length of the CDR3 is 14 residues. The germline gives CDR1 MGHDK, CDR2 SYGVNS. CDR3 coding DNA: TGTGCCAGCAGTGAACGCAGGAATAATGAAAAACTGTTTTTT. This gives the protein CASSERRNNEKLFF.

The chain links TRBV4-1 to TRBJ1-5, with D possibly being TRBD1 (5 bases). V was trimmed by 0 bases and J by 5 bases, leaving 11 bases between them. The CDR3 runs 15 residues. From germline, CDR1 is MGHRA and CDR2 YSYEKL. CDR3 region: CASSQEAGMDQPQHF. CDR3 nucleotides: TGCGCCAGCAGCCAAGAGGCAGGGATGGATCAGCCCCAGCATTTT.

V is TRBV5-8 and J is TRBJ2-3; tentatively, D is TRBD1 (6 bases). The V gene lost 4 bases and the J gene lost 1 base, with 19 bases spanning the gap. This CDR3 contains 17 residues. Germline CDR1 reads SGHTS; CDR2 reads YDEGEE. This CDR3 is CASSLTVTGLGTDTQYF. For the CDR3, the DNA is TGTGCCAGCAGCCTCACCGTTACAGGGTTGGGCACAGATACGCAGTATTTT.

V usage is TRBV7-2 and J usage is TRBJ1-2; 7 nucleotides line up with TRBD1. The CDR3 length is 14 residues. V dropped 6 bases and J dropped 2; count of bases not matched to a gene: 6. Germline V CDR1 and CDR2: SGHTA, FQGNSA. CDR3 DNA sequence: TGTGCCAGCAGTTCCCAGGGGGGAAACTATGGCTACACCTTC. It encodes CASSSQGGNYGYTF.

The chain links TRBV5-4 to TRBJ2-3; 8 nucleotides match TRBD2. Germline assignment: CDR1 SGHNT and CDR2 YYREEE (reference sequence). The CDR3 length is 18 residues. The J segment lost 2 bases and the V segment lost 4 bases, leaving 15 bases of the junction unmatched. This CDR3 is CASSPSPKVAGITDTQYF. As DNA, the CDR3 is TGTGCCAGCAGCCCCTCCCCCAAGGTAGCGGGAATCACAGATACGCAGTATTTT.

The chain joins TRBV12-2 to TRBJ2-3; the D call in the table, TRBD2, was not verified against the DNA. TRBV12-2 is given as a pseudogene. This CDR3 comprises 16 residues. CDR3 sequence reads: CASPPPVAGPTDTQYF. The CDR3 nucleotides are TGTGCAAGTCCCCCCCCAGTAGCGGGCCCCACAGATACGCAGTATTTT.

This chain connects TRBV28 to TRBJ2-3, with D unresolved. The CDR3 length is 15 residues. CDR1 and CDR2 (germline): MDHEN, SYDVKM. Trimming left V 5 bases short and J 1 base short, with 13 bases between. DNA of the CDR3: TGTGCCAGCAGTCTACAAGACGGAGGCACAGATACGCAGTATTTT. Its protein is CASSLQDGGTDTQYF.

The chain carries TRBV6-1 and TRBJ1-2, with TRBD1 matching 7 bases. This CDR3 is built from 14 residues. The germline V gene encodes CDR1 MNHNS and CDR2 SASEGT. Trimming at V came to 3 bases and at J to 2 bases, leaving 3 bases not matched to a gene. The DNA for the CDR3 is TGTGCCAGCAGTGAGAGACAGGGCAACTATGGCTACACCTTC. Translation gives CASSERQGNYGYTF.

This clone was counted a few times. V usage is TRBV6-5 and J usage is TRBJ1-2; D possibly corresponds to TRBD1 (6 bases). This CDR3 has 13 amino acids. CDR1 is MNHEY and CDR2 is SVGAGI in the germline V gene. The germline V and J ends were trimmed by 6 bases and 7 bases, with 15 bases remaining between them. CDR3 nucleotides: TGTGCCAGCAGGCAGGCCCCCAGGGGTGGCTACACCTTC. It is translated as CASRQAPRGGYTF.

The chain links TRBV6-6 to TRBJ2-3, with D hard to call. Germline-derived CDR1 and CDR2 are MNHNY and SVGAGI (reference sequence). This CDR3 has 16 amino acids. Between the trimmed V and J ends, which lost 5 bases and 1 base, there was a span of 16 bases. The CDR3 here is CASSTRVEVGTDTQYF. CDR3 sequence (DNA): TGTGCCAGCAGTACCCGGGTAGAGGTAGGCACAGATACGCAGTATTTT.

The chain carries TRBV2 and TRBJ2-1; a possible D gene is TRBD2 (7 bases). The CDR3 runs to 12 residues. V lost 7 bases to trimming and J lost 8 bases, with 12 bases between them. Germline CDR1 SNHLY, CDR2 FYNNEI. This CDR3 reads CASTKGGYEQFF. As DNA, the CDR3 is TGTGCCAGCACCAAGGGGGGGTATGAGCAGTTCTTC.

This chain uses TRBV4-3 with TRBJ2-7; 9 nucleotides agree with TRBD1. The V gene's germline CDR1 is LGHNA and CDR2 YSLEER. Trimming took 4 bases from V and 4 from J; bases not matched to a gene: 5. The CDR3 loop spans 14 amino acids. The CDR3 nucleotides are TGCGCCAGCAGCCTAGACAGGGGGGTATACGAGCAGTACTTC. This gives the protein CASSLDRGVYEQYF.

A single count supports this clone. The chain joins TRBV13 to TRBJ2-7; TRBD2 agrees at 8 bases. The trim removed 2 bases at V and 3 bases at J, leaving 6 bases unmatched. CDR1 is PRHDT and CDR2 is FYEKMQ in the germline V gene (reference sequence). This CDR3 is 15 amino acids long. The CDR3 sequence: CASSLWKRESYEQYF. CDR3 in DNA: TGTGCCAGCAGCTTATGGAAGCGGGAGAGCTACGAGCAGTACTTC.

This chain connects TRBV2 to TRBJ1-5; TRBD1 is a possible D gene (5 bases). Germline CDR1 and CDR2: SNHLY and FYNNEI. The CDR3 length is 15 residues. Trimming shortened V by 5 bases and J by 4 bases, and 15 bases separated the two germline ends. The CDR3 DNA reads as TGTGCCAGCAGTCCCGGCCGCGGGGGAAATCAGCCCCAGCATTTT. This codes for CASSPGRGGNQPQHF.

V and J are TRBV6-5 and TRBJ1-1; TRBD1 matches at 7 bases. V shed 2 bases and J 11 bases; nucleotides not matched to a gene: 14. The germline CDR1 and CDR2 sequences are MNHEY and SVGAGI. CDR3 length: 15 residues. The CDR3 region has the DNA TGTGCCAGCAGTTACACTCTACTCAGGGGGGTCGGCGCTTTCTTT. This encodes CASSYTLLRGVGAFF.

The chain uses TRBV19 and TRBJ2-3; no reliable D call. This CDR3 region has 12 residues. V was pared by 4 bases and J by 6 bases, with 8 bases between. Germline values: CDR1 LNHDA, CDR2 SQIVND (reference sequence). The CDR3 DNA reads as TGTGCCAGTAGTACGCTCAGTGATACGCAGTATTTT. This translates into CASSTLSDTQYF.

This clone came up a few times. This CDR3 reads CASSPSAGLKANYGYTF. The CDR3 DNA follows: TGTGCCAGCAGCCCCTCGGCAGGGCTCAAGGCTAACTATGGCTACACCTTC. The chain joins TRBV7-8 to TRBJ1-2; D is perhaps TRBD1 (5 bases). Trimming pared 5 bases from V and 0 bases from J, leaving 19 bases between. The CDR3 length is 17 residues. Germline V lookup: CDR1 SGHVS, CDR2 FQNEAQ. Full variable domain (outside the CDR3, taken from reference TRBV7-8 and TRBJ1-2): GAGVSQSPRYKVAKRGQDVALRCDPISGHVSLFWYQQALGQGPEFLTYFQNEAQLDKSGLPSDRFFAERPEGSVSTLKIQRTQQEDSAVYLCASSPSAGLKANYGYTFGSGTRLTVV.